This T cell receptor beta chain was obtained from a study of blood T cells in healthy people across ages. The CDR3 spans 13 residues. Germline V gives CDR1 DFQATT, CDR2 SNEGSKA (reference sequence). A J-beta primer mix and a sample-barcoded 5' primer were used in a second PCR of about 7 to 12 cycles. A 12-random-nucleotide template-switch adaptor tagged each cDNA molecule. TCRdb independently ran MiXCR on the 5' RACE reads; one entry per CDR3 protein. The table records approximately 1,100,000 distinct CDR3 sequences, 40% to 50% of them present only once. Sequenced sample: blood. The sequence was obtained from a woman aged 55-69 years in good health. This chain uses TRBV20-1 with TRBJ2-4, with TRBD1 matching 8 bases. The J call could be wrong; TRBJ2-7 is a better fit for the DNA end. CDR3: CSAVKDRVNEQYF. The CDR3, as DNA: TGCAGTGCAGTGAAGGACAGGGTCAACGAGCAGTACTTC.